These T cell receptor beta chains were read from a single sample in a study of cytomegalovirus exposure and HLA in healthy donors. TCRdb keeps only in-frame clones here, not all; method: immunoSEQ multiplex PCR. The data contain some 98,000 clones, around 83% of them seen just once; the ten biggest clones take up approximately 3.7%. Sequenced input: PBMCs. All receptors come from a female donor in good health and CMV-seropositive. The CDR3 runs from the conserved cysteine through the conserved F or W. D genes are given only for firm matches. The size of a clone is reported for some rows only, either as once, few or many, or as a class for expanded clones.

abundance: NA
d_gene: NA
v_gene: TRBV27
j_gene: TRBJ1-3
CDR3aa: CASSLYGGSGNTIYF
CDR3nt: TGTGCCAGCAGTTTATACGGAGGCTCTGGAAACACCATATATTTT

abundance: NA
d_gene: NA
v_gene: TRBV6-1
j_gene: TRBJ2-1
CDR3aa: CASTGTDYYNEQFF
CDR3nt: TGTGCCAGCACCGGGACGGACTATTACAATGAGCAGTTCTTC

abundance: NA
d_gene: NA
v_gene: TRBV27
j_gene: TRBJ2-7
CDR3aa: CASSTDGRPYEQYF
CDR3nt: TGTGCCAGCAGTACCGACGGGAGACCCTACGAGCAGTACTTC

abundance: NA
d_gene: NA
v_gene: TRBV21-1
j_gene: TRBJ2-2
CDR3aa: CYDVAGGPPGELFF
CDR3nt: TGTTACGATGTAGCGGGGGGCCCCCCCGGGGAGCTGTTTTTT

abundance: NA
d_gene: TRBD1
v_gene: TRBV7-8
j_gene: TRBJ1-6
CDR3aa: CASSLSRDRGNSPLHF
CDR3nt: TGTGCCAGCAGCTTATCTCGGGACAGGGGTAATTCACCCCTCCACTTT

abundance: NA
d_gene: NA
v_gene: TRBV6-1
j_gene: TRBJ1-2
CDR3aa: CASSAKNQGVRVSEGYTF
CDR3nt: TGTGCCAGCAGTGCGAAGAACCAGGGTGTCAGGGTGAGTGAAGGCTACACCTTC

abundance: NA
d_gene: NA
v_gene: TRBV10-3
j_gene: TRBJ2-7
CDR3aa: CAISDSGAILWDEQYF
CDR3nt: TGTGCCATCAGTGATAGTGGGGCCATTCTTTGGGACGAGCAGTACTTC

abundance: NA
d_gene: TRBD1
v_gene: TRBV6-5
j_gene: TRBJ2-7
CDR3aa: CASSGAQGAYEQYF
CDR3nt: TGTGCCAGCAGTGGGGCTCAGGGGGCCTACGAGCAGTACTTC

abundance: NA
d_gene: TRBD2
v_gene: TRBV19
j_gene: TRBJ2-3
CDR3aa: CASSITSGREDTQYF
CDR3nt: TGTGCCAGTAGTATAACTAGCGGGAGGGAAGATACGCAGTATTTT

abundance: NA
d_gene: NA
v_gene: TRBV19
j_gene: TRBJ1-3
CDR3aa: CASNRVSGNTIYF
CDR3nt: TGTGCCAGTAACAGGGTCTCTGGAAACACCATATATTTT

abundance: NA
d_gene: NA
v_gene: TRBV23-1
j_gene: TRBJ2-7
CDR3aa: CASRDSSYEQYF
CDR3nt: TGCGCCAGCAGGGACAGCTCCTACGAGCAGTACTTC

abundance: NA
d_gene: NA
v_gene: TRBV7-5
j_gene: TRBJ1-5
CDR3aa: CVRTGQGGNNQPQHF
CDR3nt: TGTGTCAGAACCGGGCAGGGGGGCAACAATCAGCCCCAGCATTTT

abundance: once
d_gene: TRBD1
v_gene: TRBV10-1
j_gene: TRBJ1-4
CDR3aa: CASSERTGGANEKLFF
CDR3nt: TGCGCCAGCAGTGAGAGGACAGGGGGAGCAAATGAAAAACTGTTTTTT

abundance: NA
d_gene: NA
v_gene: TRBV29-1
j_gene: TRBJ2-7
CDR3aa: CSVGVTGRRGEQYF
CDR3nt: TGCAGCGTTGGAGTGACAGGGCGGAGGGGCGAGCAGTACTTC

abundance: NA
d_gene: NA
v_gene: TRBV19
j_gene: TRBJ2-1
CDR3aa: CASKALDHNEQFF
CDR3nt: TGTGCCAGTAAGGCACTAGACCACAATGAGCAGTTCTTC

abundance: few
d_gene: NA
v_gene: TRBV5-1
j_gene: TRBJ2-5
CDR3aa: CASSLGAGETQYF
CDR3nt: TGCGCCAGCAGCTTGGGGGCTGGGGAGACCCAGTACTTC

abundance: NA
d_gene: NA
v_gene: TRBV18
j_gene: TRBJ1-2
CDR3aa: CASSGGIYGYTF
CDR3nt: TGTGCCAGCTCGGGGGGGATCTATGGCTACACCTTC

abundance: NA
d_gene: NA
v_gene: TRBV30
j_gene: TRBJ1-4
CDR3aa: CAWSGPGLTNEKLFF
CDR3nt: TGTGCCTGGAGCGGACCGGGACTGACTAATGAAAAACTGTTTTTT

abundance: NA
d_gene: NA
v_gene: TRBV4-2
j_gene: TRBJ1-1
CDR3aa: CASSRSTGNTEAFF
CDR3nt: TGTGCCAGCAGCCGCTCAACAGGGAACACTGAAGCTTTCTTT

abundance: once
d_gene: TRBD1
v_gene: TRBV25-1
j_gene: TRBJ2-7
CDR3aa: CASSVRGQGLRVREQYF
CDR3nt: TGTGCCAGCAGTGTACGAGGACAGGGCCTCCGAGTGAGGGAGCAGTACTTC

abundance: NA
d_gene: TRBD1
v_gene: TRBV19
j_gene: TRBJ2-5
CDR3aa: CASKGTGYQETQYF
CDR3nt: TGTGCCAGTAAAGGGACAGGGTACCAAGAGACCCAGTACTTC

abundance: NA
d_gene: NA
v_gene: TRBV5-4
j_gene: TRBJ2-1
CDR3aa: CASSGRQQQFF
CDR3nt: TGTGCCAGCAGCGGGCGACAGCAGCAGTTCTTC

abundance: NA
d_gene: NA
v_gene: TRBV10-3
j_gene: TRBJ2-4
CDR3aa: CAISESKGVGNIQYF
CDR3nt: TGTGCCATCAGTGAGTCTAAAGGGGTGGGAAACATTCAGTACTTC

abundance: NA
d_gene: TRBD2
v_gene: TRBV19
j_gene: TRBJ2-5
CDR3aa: CASSRSGRIETQYF
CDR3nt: TGTGCCAGTAGTCGTAGCGGGAGAATAGAGACCCAGTACTTC

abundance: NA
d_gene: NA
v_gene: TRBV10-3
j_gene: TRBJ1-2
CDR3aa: CAISESTPRSYTF
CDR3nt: TGTGCCATCAGTGAGTCGACTCCTCGGAGCTACACCTTC

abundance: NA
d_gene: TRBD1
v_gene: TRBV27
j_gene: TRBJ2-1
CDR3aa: CASSPKGQGAEQFF
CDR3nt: TGTGCCAGCAGTCCAAAGGGACAGGGGGCTGAGCAGTTCTTC

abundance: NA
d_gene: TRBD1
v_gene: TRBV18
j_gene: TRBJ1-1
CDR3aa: CASSPQGALRNTEAFF
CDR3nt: TGTGCCAGCTCACCACAGGGGGCGCTTAGAAACACTGAAGCTTTCTTT

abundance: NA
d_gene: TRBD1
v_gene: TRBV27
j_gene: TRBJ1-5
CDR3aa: CASSLSAQGARQPQHF
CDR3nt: TGTGCCAGCAGTTTATCGGCTCAGGGGGCCCGGCAGCCCCAGCATTTT

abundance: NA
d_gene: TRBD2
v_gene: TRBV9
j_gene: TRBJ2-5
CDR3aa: CASSLGLVRETQYF
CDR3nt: TGTGCCAGCAGCCTAGGACTAGTTCGGGAGACCCAGTACTTC

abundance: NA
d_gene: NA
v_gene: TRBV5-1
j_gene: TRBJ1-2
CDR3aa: CASSLGRTEGGYTF
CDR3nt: TGCGCCAGCAGCTTGGGACGGACCGAGGGAGGCTACACCTTC

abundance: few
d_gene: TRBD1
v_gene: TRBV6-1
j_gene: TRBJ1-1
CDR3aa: CASTGTGGGTEAFF
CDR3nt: TGTGCCAGCACTGGGACAGGTGGCGGCACTGAAGCTTTCTTT

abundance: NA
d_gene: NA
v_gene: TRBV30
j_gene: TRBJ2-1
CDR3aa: CAWSARTWTALYNEQFF
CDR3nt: TGTGCCTGGAGTGCCCGGACCTGGACAGCCCTATACAATGAGCAGTTCTTC

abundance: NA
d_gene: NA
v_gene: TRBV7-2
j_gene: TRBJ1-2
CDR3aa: CASSLVGRQPNYGYTF
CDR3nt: TGTGCCAGCAGCTTAGTAGGAAGACAGCCTAACTATGGCTACACCTTC

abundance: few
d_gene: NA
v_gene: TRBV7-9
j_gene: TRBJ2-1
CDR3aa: CASSPNLPGSNEQFF
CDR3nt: TGTGCCAGCAGCCCCAACCTCCCGGGGAGCAATGAGCAGTTCTTC

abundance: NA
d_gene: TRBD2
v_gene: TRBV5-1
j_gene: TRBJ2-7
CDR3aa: CASSRLAGDFSYEQYF
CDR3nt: TGCGCCAGCAGCCGACTAGCGGGGGACTTCTCCTACGAGCAGTACTTC

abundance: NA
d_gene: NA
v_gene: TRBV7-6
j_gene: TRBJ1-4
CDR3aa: CASSLGSNEKLFF
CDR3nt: TGTGCCAGCAGCTTAGGTAGTAATGAAAAACTGTTTTTT

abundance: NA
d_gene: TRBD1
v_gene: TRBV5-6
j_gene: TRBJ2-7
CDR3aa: CASSHPPGQDPYEQYF
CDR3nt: TGTGCCAGCAGCCATCCCCCGGGACAGGATCCCTACGAGCAGTACTTC

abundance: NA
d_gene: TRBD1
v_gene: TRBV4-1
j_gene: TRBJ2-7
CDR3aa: CASRQDNGQGANEQYF
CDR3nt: TGCGCCAGCAGACAAGATAACGGGCAGGGGGCCAACGAGCAGTACTTC

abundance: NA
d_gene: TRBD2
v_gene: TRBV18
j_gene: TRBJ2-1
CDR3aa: CASSPPGLAFDEQFF
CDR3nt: TGTGCCAGCTCACCACCGGGACTAGCGTTCGATGAGCAGTTCTTC

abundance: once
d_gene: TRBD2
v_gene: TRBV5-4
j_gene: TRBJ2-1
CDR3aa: CASSPLQGRGGHNEQFF
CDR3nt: TGTGCCAGCAGCCCCCTACAGGGGCGGGGGGGCCACAATGAGCAGTTCTTC

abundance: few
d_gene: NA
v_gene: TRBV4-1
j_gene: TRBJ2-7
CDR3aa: CASSQDSPAAGALSGYEQYF
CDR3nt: TGCGCCAGCAGCCAAGACTCCCCCGCGGCAGGGGCCCTTTCCGGCTACGAGCAGTACTTC

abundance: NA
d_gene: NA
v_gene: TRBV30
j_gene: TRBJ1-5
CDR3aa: CAWSVQSNQPQHF
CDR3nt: TGTGCCTGGAGTGTACAAAGCAATCAGCCCCAGCATTTT

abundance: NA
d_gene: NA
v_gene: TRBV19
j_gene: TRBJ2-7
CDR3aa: CASSPPGGSYEQYF
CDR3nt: TGTGCCAGTAGTCCCCCAGGAGGCTCCTACGAGCAGTACTTC

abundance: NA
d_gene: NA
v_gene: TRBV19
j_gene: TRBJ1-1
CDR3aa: CASSIGGRVNTEAFF
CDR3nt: TGTGCCAGTAGTATAGGTGGGAGAGTGAACACTGAAGCTTTCTTT

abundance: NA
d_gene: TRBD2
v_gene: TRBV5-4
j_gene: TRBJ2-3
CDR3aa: CASSLTSGTDTQYF
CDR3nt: TGTGCCAGCAGCCTGACTAGCGGCACAGATACGCAGTATTTT

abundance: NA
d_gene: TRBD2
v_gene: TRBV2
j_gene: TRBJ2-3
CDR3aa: CASSDYRLAGGLTDTQYF
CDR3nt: TGTGCCAGCAGTGATTACCGACTAGCGGGAGGTCTGACGGATACGCAGTATTTT

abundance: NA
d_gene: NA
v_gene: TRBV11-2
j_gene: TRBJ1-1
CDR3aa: CASNEAGGYTEAFF
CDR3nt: TGTGCCAGCAACGAGGCGGGGGGTTACACTGAAGCTTTCTTT

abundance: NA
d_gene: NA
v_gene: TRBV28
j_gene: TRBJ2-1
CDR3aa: CASSFIHEQFF
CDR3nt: TGTGCCAGCAGTTTTATCCATGAGCAGTTCTTC

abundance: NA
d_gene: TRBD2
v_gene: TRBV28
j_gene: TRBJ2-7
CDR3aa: CASSTRREANYEQYF
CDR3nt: TGTGCCAGCAGTACTAGGCGGGAGGCCAACTACGAGCAGTACTTC

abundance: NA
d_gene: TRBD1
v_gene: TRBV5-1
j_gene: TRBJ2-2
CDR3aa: CASSTGDGSGELFF
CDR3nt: TGCGCCAGCTCGACAGGGGATGGGTCCGGGGAGCTGTTTTTT

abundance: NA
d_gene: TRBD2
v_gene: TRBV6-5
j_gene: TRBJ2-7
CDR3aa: CASSSLAGGGSEQYF
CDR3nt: TGTGCCAGCAGTTCACTAGCGGGGGGCGGGAGCGAGCAGTACTTC

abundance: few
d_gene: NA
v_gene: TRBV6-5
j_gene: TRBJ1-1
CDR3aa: CASSYVYGANTEAFF
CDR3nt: TGTGCCAGCAGTTATGTTTATGGGGCGAACACTGAAGCTTTCTTT